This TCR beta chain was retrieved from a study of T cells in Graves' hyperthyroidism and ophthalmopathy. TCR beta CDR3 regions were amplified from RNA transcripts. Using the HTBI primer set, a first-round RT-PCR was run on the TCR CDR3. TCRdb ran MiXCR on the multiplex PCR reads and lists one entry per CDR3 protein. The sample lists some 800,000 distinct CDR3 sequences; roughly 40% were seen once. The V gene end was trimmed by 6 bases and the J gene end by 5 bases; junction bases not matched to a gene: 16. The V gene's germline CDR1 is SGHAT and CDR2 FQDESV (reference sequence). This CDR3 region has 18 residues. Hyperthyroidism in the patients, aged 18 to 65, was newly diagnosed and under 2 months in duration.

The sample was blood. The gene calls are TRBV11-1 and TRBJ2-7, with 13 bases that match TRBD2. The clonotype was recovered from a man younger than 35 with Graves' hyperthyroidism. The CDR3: CASSPWATGLAGEDEQYF. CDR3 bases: TGTGCCAGCAGTCCCTGGGCTACCGGACTAGCGGGAGAAGACGAGCAGTACTTC.